This T cell receptor (beta chain) derives from a study of blood T cell repertoires in COVID-19. Study overall: Collection of acute and convalescent COVID-19 samples took place in the United States, Italy and Spain.

Under the authors' procedure: Counts of nucleated cells, estimated from reference gene primer amplification, were obtained. Profiled with immunoSEQ multiplex PCR; TCRdb holds only in-frame clones, not every one. That table gives V, J and clone size, and the DNA gave D and trimming. The sample yields 100,000 to 150,000 clones, approximately 90% seen once. V lost 5 bases, J lost 3 bases, and 6 bases stayed unmatched. The CDR3 covers 14 residues. Germline loops: CDR1 SGHDT, CDR2 YYEEEE. V gene TRBV5-6 combines with J gene TRBJ2-7, with 9 bases that match TRBD1. The material sequenced was peripheral blood. The receptor was derived from a woman aged 80 or over with acute or convalescent COVID-19. The chain's CDR3 is CASRKGQGSYEQYF. In nucleotides, the CDR3 is TGTGCCAGCAGGAAGGGACAGGGAAGCTACGAGCAGTACTTC.